This T cell receptor (beta chain) originates from a study of T cell responses to AZD1222 COVID-19 vaccine. The study's findings and limits: Receipt of two AZD1222 doses was followed by a rise in Spike-specific TCR breadth and depth.

The table came from immunoSEQ multiplex PCR; TCRdb's copy has only in-frame clones and leaves some out. Here the sample spans about 72,000 clones, roughly 89% being singletons. Trimming removed 8 bases from V and 2 bases from J, with 12 bases in between. This CDR3 is 12 amino acids long. Germline V gives CDR1 SQVTM, CDR2 ANQGSEA. Remarks on this clone: Antigen: not known.

The chain has TRBV29-1 and TRBJ1-1; possibly TRBD1 for D (5 bases). The sequences come from peripheral blood, collected on day 0 of AZD1222 vaccination. The sequence came from an adult in good health. The CDR3 reads CSSLRGNTEAFF. CDR3 coding DNA: TGCAGCTCACTAAGGGGTAACACTGAAGCTTTCTTT.